Following are 26 T cell receptor beta chains from one sample sequenced in a study of cytomegalovirus exposure and HLA in healthy donors (dated by TCRdb to 2015 to 2018). Library generation was performed with the immunoSEQ multiplex PCR assay. A mixture of 60 forward primers for TCR Vbeta segments and 13 reverse primers for TCR Jbeta segments was used in the multiplex PCR. The table comes from immuneACCESS by way of TCRdb, which keeps in-frame sequences with V and J called. Part of the clones is missing from these tables; in studies checked, under half for an unresolved V gene and the rest for unknown reasons. The sample has more than 95,000 clones on record, roughly 74% of them singletons. Jointly, the top ten make up 13% to 15% of the sample. Source material: PBMCs. These receptors were taken from a woman between 65 and 79 years old in good health and CMV-seropositive.

The genes are TRBV5-4 and TRBJ2-3, with 12 bases identical to TRBD2. This CDR3 region has 16 residues. With V trimmed by 0 bases and J by 2 bases, 1 base remained unmatched. Germline V gene data show CDR1 as SGHNT and CDR2 as YYREEE (reference sequence). Here the CDR3 reads CASSLGLAGATDTQYF. The DNA of the CDR3 is TGTGCCAGCAGCTTGGGACTAGCGGGGGCCACAGATACGCAGTATTTT. The variable domain in full, completed from reference TRBV5-4 and TRBJ2-3, reads ETGVTQSPTHLIKTRGQQVTLRCSSQSGHNTVSWYQQALGQGPQFIFQYYREEENGRGNFPPRFSGLQFPNYSSELNVNALELDDSALYLCASSLGLAGATDTQYFGPGTRLTVL.

The chain employs TRBV18 and TRBJ1-2, with a weak D call TRBD1 (5 bases). V was shortened by 4 bases and J by 4 bases, with 16 bases between the two germline ends. Germline loops: CDR1 KGHSH, CDR2 LQKENI. The CDR3 sequence is 15 residues long. CDR3 region: CASSLETASGYGYTF. CDR3 in DNA: TGTGCCAGCTCACTAGAGACAGCGAGTGGCTATGGCTACACCTTC.

Only one count was recorded for this clone. V usage is TRBV5-1 and J usage is TRBJ2-3; D not resolved. V gave up 3 bases and J gave up 4 bases, with 6 bases separating them. CDR1 is SGHRS and CDR2 is YFSETQ in the germline V gene. This CDR3 is built from 12 residues. Written as DNA, the CDR3 is TGCGCCAGCAGCTCAGTACCAGATACGCAGTATTTT. This encodes CASSSVPDTQYF.

V gene TRBV5-1 combines with J gene TRBJ2-1, with 8 bases matching TRBD2. The germline CDR1 and CDR2 sequences are SGHRS and YFSETQ. The CDR3 consists of 15 residues. Trimming took 0 bases from V and 9 from J; bases not matched to a gene: 8. The CDR3 coding sequence is TGCGCCAGCAGCTTGGACGGGAGGGGGGTTGGTGAGCAGTTCTTC. Translating it yields CASSLDGRGVGEQFF.

CDR3 in amino acids: CASSLAGVTGSQSSYNEQFF. Here the CDR3 DNA reads TGCGCCAGCAGCCTGGCCGGTGTGACGGGGAGTCAAAGCTCCTACAATGAGCAGTTCTTC. The V call is TRBV5-1, the J call TRBJ2-1; D perhaps matches TRBD2 (5 bases). CDR3 length: 20 amino acids. CDR1 is SGHRS, CDR2 YFSETQ, per germline. Trimming stripped 4 bases from V and 0 bases from J, with 26 bases between.

The rearrangement uses TRBV29-1 and TRBJ1-2, with 7 positions matching TRBD1. Germline loops: CDR1 SQVTM, CDR2 ANQGSEA. The CDR3 totals 11 residues. Losses at the gene ends were 8 bases for V and 8 bases for J; bases not matched to a gene: 8. In DNA form, the CDR3 reads TGCAGCACCAGGGGGTTAGAGGGCTACACCTTC. Translating it yields CSTRGLEGYTF.

This chain links TRBV5-8 with TRBJ2-5; a weak D match, TRBD1 (6 bases). The CDR3 spans 14 residues. The V and J ends lost 5 bases and 2 bases respectively, with 13 bases between them. Germline lookup yields CDR1 SGHTS and CDR2 YDEGEE. CDR3 amino acids: CASSRGQPQETQYF. Here the CDR3 DNA reads TGTGCCAGCAGTAGAGGACAGCCTCAAGAGACCCAGTACTTC.

The J gene is TRBJ2-4, the V gene TRBV6-6; 9 positions agree with TRBD1. Germline trimming cut 5 bases from V and 7 bases from J; bases unmatched to any gene: 0. The CDR3 consists of 12 residues. Germline V lookup: CDR1 MNHNY, CDR2 SVGAGI (reference sequence). In nucleotides, the CDR3 is TGTGCCAGCAGTGGACAGGGGAACATTCAGTACTTC. The encoded protein is CASSGQGNIQYF.

The chain links TRBV6-4 to TRBJ2-1, with D perhaps TRBD2 (6 bases). Germline assignment: CDR1 MRHNA and CDR2 SNTAGT. This CDR3 has 14 residues. Deletions cut 8 bases from V and 8 bases from J, with 19 bases between. The DNA of the CDR3 is TGTGCCAGCTCGAGGCAGGGAGGTTTGGATGAGCAGTTCTTC. As protein: CASSRQGGLDEQFF.

This chain uses TRBV27 with TRBJ1-6; 7 bases line up with TRBD1. The CDR3 runs to 13 residues. From germline, CDR1 is MNHEY and CDR2 SMNVEV (reference sequence). J lost 7 bases, V lost 9 bases, and 6 bases had no gene match. The CDR3 bases are TGTGCCAGTAAGACAGGGTCAAATTCACCCCTCCACTTT. As protein: CASKTGSNSPLHF.

The gene calls are TRBV18 and TRBJ1-2; TRBD1 agrees at 9 bases. J lost 3 bases, V lost 6 bases, and 5 bases had no gene match. Germline CDR1 reads KGHSH; CDR2 reads LQKENI. This CDR3 contains 14 residues. For the CDR3, the DNA is TGTGCCAGCTCGCGGGACAGGGAGCACTATGGCTACACCTTC. It encodes CASSRDREHYGYTF.

The chain links TRBV9 to TRBJ2-7; a weak D match, TRBD2 (6 bases). V was cut by 0 bases and J by 0 bases, with 16 bases left in between. Germline V CDR1 and CDR2: SGDLS, YYNGEE. This CDR3 comprises 17 residues. CDR3 DNA sequence: TGTGCCAGCAGCGTAGGGGCCGGAGGGTTGGGCTCCTACGAGCAGTACTTC. Protein product: CASSVGAGGLGSYEQYF.

This clone was observed a few times. V and J are TRBV5-1 and TRBJ2-1; 7 bases map to TRBD2. The ends lost 3 bases at V and 4 bases at J; junction bases unmatched: 4. Germline V CDR1 and CDR2: SGHRS, YFSETQ. This CDR3 comprises 14 residues. The CDR3 reads CASSSLAVYNEQFF. The DNA for the CDR3 is TGCGCCAGCAGCTCCCTAGCGGTATACAATGAGCAGTTCTTC.

The chain couples TRBV25-1 to TRBJ2-7; no definite D call. The germline V gene encodes CDR1 MGHDK and CDR2 SYGVNS. Trimming stripped 3 bases from V and 3 bases from J, with 6 bases between. The CDR3 runs to 12 residues. The CDR3 protein is CASSDTSYEQYF. The CDR3 DNA reads as TGTGCCAGCAGTGATACGAGCTACGAGCAGTACTTC.

The CDR3 bases are TGTGCCAGCACCACGGAGACGGGACTAGCTAGCACAGATACGCAGTATTTT. This codes for CASTTETGLASTDTQYF. The V and J genes are TRBV27 and TRBJ2-3; 9 bases line up with TRBD2. Germline CDR1 reads MNHEY; CDR2 reads SMNVEV (reference sequence). The V and J ends lost 7 bases and 0 bases, in that order; junction bases with no gene match: 11. The length of the CDR3 is 17 residues.

V is TRBV28 and J is TRBJ2-7; tentative D call: TRBD1 (6 bases). Trimming cost V 7 bases and J 0 bases, with 13 bases left between them. Germline CDR1 reads MDHEN; CDR2 reads SYDVKM. This CDR3 has 14 residues. The CDR3 DNA reads as TGTGCCAGCAATACACAGGGCTACTCCTACGAGCAGTACTTC. Protein: CASNTQGYSYEQYF.

The chain is built from TRBV4-3 and TRBJ1-2, with TRBD1 as a possible D gene (6 bases). The CDR3 totals 18 residues. Trimming took off 0 bases at V and 2 bases at J, with 19 bases between the two ends. From germline, CDR1 is LGHNA and CDR2 YSLEER. CDR3 in DNA: TGCGCCAGCAGCCAAGACTTTGCGGGGGGCGCCCGGAACTATGGCTACACCTTC. It encodes CASSQDFAGGARNYGYTF.

The chain joins TRBV29-1 to TRBJ1-1, with unresolved D. The V and J ends lost 0 bases and 14 bases respectively, with 16 bases between them. Per the germline V gene, CDR1 is SQVTM and CDR2 is ANQGSEA. CDR3 length equals 12 residues. CDR3 protein: CSVEDTASFGFF. DNA for the CDR3: TGCAGCGTTGAAGACACAGCCAGTTTCGGCTTCTTT.

V is TRBV5-1 and J is TRBJ2-1, with 10 bases identical to TRBD1. The CDR3 runs 14 residues. V was clipped by 7 bases and J by 7 bases; unmatched bases: 8. Germline lookup yields CDR1 SGHRS and CDR2 YFSETQ. CDR3 amino acids: CASLATGGGNEQFF. In DNA, the CDR3 is TGCGCCAGCCTCGCGACAGGGGGCGGGAATGAGCAGTTCTTC.

Regarding this clone: Relative to the germline gene, one junction end is altered; a read error may explain this. The chain uses TRBV28 and TRBJ1-4, with 11 positions matching TRBD1. Germline-derived CDR1 and CDR2 are MDHEN and SYDVKM. This CDR3 has 12 amino acids. The CDR3 coding sequence is TGTGCCAGCAGTTCCCAAGGACAGGGGGCCCTTTTT. This gives the protein CASSSQGQGALF.

This clone was observed once. The V and J genes are TRBV11-1 and TRBJ1-4, with 11 bases that match TRBD1. After removal of 4 bases from V and 4 bases from J, the junction contained 8 bases not matched to a gene. The CDR3 totals 17 residues. The germline V gene has CDR1 SGHAT and CDR2 FQDESV (reference sequence). The CDR3 is CASSSWTGGADNEKLFF. The DNA for the CDR3 is TGTGCCAGCAGCTCGTGGACAGGGGGCGCCGATAATGAAAAACTGTTTTTT.

V is TRBV10-3 and J is TRBJ1-3; tentative D call: TRBD1 (5 bases). CDR3 size: 16 residues. In germline, CDR1 is ENHRY, CDR2 SYGVKD. The CDR3 here is CAAGTGTPRSGNTIYF. DNA for the CDR3: TGTGCTGCGGGGACGGGGACCCCCCGCTCTGGAAACACCATATATTTT.

V gene TRBV15 combines with J gene TRBJ2-7; possible D gene TRBD1, 5 bases. This CDR3 comprises 14 residues. Germline CDR1 reads LNHNV; CDR2 reads YYDKDF (reference sequence). Trimming took 1 base from V and 3 from J, leaving 10 bases between them. The DNA for the CDR3 is TGTGCCACCAGCAGAGCGGCAGGGAACTACGAGCAGTACTTC. Translation: CATSRAAGNYEQYF.

The chain combines TRBV18 with TRBJ2-7; 12 positions match TRBD2. V dropped 2 bases and J dropped 2; count of bases not matched to a gene: 13. The CDR3 spans 19 residues. Germline lookup yields CDR1 KGHSH and CDR2 LQKENI. CDR3: CASSPRRALAGGSAYEQYF. The CDR3 bases are TGTGCCAGCTCACCAAGGAGGGCACTAGCGGGGGGTTCAGCCTACGAGCAGTACTTC.

This clone was seen only once. This chain joins TRBV2 and TRBJ2-5; weak D call: TRBD1 (5 bases). The CDR3 spans 19 residues. V was cut by 0 bases and J by 1 base, with 21 bases left in between. CDR1 is SNHLY, CDR2 FYNNEI, per germline. The CDR3 region is CASSEALGAGRSLQETQYF. The DNA for the CDR3 is TGTGCCAGCAGTGAAGCGCTTGGGGCAGGCCGTTCCCTCCAAGAGACCCAGTACTTC. Using reference TRBV2 and TRBJ2-5 for the parts outside the CDR3, the full variable domain is EPEVTQTPSHQVTQMGQEVILRCVPISNHLYFYWYRQILGQKVEFLVSFYNNEISEKSEIFDDQFSVERPDGSNFTLKIRSTKLEDSAMYFCASSEALGAGRSLQETQYFGPGTRLLVL.

Here the CDR3 reads CASSTSRGGYEQYF. DNA for the CDR3: TGTGCCAGCAGTACCTCTAGAGGGGGATACGAGCAGTACTTC. The genes are TRBV6-1 and TRBJ2-7, with TRBD1 as a possible D gene (6 bases). The CDR3 length is 14 residues. The germline gives CDR1 MNHNS, CDR2 SASEGT. V was trimmed by 5 bases and J by 4 bases, leaving 15 bases between them.